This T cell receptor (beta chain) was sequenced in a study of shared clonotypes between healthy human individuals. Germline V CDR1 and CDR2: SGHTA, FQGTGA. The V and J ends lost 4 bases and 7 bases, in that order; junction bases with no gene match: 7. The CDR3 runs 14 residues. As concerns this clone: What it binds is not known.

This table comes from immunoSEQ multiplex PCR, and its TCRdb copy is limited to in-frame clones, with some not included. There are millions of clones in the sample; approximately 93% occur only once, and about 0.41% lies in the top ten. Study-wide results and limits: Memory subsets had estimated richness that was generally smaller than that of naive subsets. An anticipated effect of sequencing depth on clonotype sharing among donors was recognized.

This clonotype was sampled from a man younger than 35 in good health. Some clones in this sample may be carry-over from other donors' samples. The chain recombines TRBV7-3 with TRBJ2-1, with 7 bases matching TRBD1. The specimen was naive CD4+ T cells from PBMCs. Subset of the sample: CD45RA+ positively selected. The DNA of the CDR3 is TGTGCCAGCAGCTCGACAGGGACGATAAATGAGCAGTTCTTC. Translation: CASSSTGTINEQFF.